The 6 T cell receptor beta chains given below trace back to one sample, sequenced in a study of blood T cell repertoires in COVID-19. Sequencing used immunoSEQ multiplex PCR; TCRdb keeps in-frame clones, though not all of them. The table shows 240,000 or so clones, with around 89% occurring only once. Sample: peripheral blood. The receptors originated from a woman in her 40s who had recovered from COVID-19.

CDR3 bases: TGTGCCTGGACCGAGACAGGGGGTTTTGGCTACACCTTC. Its translation: CAWTETGGFGYTF. The chain recombines TRBV30 with TRBJ1-2; the match to TRBD1 covers 9 bases. Germline V lookup: CDR1 GTSNPN, CDR2 SVGIG (reference sequence). J was trimmed by 7 bases and V by 4 bases; bases with no gene match: 7. The length of the CDR3 is 13 residues.

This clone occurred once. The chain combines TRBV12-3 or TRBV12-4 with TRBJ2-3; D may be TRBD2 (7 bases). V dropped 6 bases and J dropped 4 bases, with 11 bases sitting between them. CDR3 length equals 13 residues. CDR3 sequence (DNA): TGTGCCAGCAGCTGGGGGGGGCCAGATACGCAGTATTTT. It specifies CASSWGGPDTQYF.

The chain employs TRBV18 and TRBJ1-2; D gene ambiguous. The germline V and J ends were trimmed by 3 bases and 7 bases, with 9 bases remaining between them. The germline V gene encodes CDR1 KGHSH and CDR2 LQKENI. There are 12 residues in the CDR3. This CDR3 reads CASSPGVTGYTF. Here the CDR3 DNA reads TGTGCCAGCTCACCCGGGGTGACTGGCTACACCTTC.

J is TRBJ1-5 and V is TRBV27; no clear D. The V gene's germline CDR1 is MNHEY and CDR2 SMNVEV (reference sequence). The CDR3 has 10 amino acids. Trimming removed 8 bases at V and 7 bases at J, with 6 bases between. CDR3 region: CASGHQPQHF. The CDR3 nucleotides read TGTGCCAGCGGCCACCAGCCCCAGCATTTT.

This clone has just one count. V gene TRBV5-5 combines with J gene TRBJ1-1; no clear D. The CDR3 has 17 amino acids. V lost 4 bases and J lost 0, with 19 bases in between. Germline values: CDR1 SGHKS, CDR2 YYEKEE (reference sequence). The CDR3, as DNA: TGTGCCAGCAGCCGTTTTGGTGCAGCGAAATTGAACACTGAAGCTTTCTTT. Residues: CASSRFGAAKLNTEAFF.

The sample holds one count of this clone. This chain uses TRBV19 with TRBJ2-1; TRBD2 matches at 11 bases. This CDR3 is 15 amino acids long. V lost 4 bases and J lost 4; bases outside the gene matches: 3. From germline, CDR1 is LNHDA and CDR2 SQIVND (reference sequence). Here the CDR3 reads CASSRRLAGYNEQFF. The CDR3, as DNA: TGTGCCAGTAGTAGAAGACTAGCGGGGTACAATGAGCAGTTCTTC.